This section outlines one TCR beta chain sequence together with its context. This sample is part of a study of T cell repertoires in cytomegalovirus infection. For the study at large: An indication of both CMV infection and matching HLA type came from public TCR beta signatures.

Germline values: CDR1 DFQATT, CDR2 SNEGSKA (reference sequence). The CDR3 is 13 amino acids. The ends were cut back, 5 bases at V and 4 bases at J, with 12 bases in the middle. TCRdb itself ran the reads through MiXCR, one entry per CDR3 protein. The sample consists of almost 300,000 distinct CDR3 sequences, 9.6% of them appearing once. This sequence joins TRBV20-1 and TRBJ1-3; D not certain. Sample: PBMCs. This clonotype originated in a human donor in good health (CMV status not recorded). Some clones in this sample may be carry-over from other donors' samples. CDR3 nucleotide sequence: TGCAGTGCTGATCCGGGAACGGGAAACACCATATATTTT. Amino acid sequence: CSADPGTGNTIYF.